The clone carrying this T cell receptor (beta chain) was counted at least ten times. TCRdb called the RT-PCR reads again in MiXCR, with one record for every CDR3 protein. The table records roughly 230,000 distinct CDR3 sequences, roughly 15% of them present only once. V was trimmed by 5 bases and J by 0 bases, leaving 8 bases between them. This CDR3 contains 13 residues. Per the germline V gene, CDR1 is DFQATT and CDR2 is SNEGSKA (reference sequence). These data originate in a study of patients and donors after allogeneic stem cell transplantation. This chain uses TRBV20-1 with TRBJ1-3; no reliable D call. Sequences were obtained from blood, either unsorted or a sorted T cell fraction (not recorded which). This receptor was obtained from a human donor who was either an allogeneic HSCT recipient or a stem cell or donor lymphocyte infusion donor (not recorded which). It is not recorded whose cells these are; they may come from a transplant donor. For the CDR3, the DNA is TGCAGTGCTCCGACGGTCTCTGGAAACACCATATATTTT. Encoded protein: CSAPTVSGNTIYF.